Listed below are T cell receptor beta chains from one sample, sequenced in a study of molecular identifiers for immune sequencing clone quantification. TCRdb used MiXCR to reprocess the PCR reads, holding one entry per CDR3 protein. The table lists around 460,000 distinct CDR3 sequences, over 20% of them singletons. Sequencing was carried out using naive CD8+ T cells from blood, with Jurkat cell RNA spiked in. The receptor set was obtained from a human donor in good health. Some libraries in this study had Jurkat cell RNA spiked in. The CDR3 runs from the conserved cysteine through the conserved F or W. The D gene is left open where the match is weak. Some rows have no size entry. The others give once, few or many, or a class for an expanded clone.

D	size	V	J	CDR3	DNA
NA	many	TRBV29-1	TRBJ2-7	CSAGKSSYEQYF	TGCAGCGCCGGTAAGAGCTCCTACGAGCAGTACTTC
TRBD2	many	TRBV3-1	TRBJ2-3	CASSHGLAGVRGTDTQYF	TGTGCCAGCAGCCACGGACTAGCGGGGGTTCGTGGCACAGATACGCAGTATTTT
TRBD2	few	TRBV27	TRBJ2-1	CASIGTSERGGPEQFF	TGTGCCAGCATCGGTACATCGGAGCGGGGGGGCCCAGAGCAGTTCTTC
TRBD2	many	TRBV9	TRBJ2-3	CASSAGTSGSTDTQYF	TGTGCCAGCAGCGCTGGGACTAGCGGTAGCACAGATACGCAGTATTTT
NA	few	TRBV6-2/TRBV6-3	TRBJ2-7	CASRQVGDGTYEQYF	TGTGCCAGCAGACAAGTAGGGGACGGCACCTACGAGCAGTACTTC
TRBD1	many	TRBV29-1	TRBJ1-3	CSVGDRVYGNTIYF	TGCAGCGTTGGCGACAGGGTCTATGGAAACACCATATATTTT
TRBD2	many	TRBV20-1	TRBJ2-7	CSADRTSGGKRFSYEQYF	TGCAGTGCAGATCGGACTAGCGGAGGGAAAAGGTTCTCCTACGAGCAGTACTTC
NA	NA	TRBV12-3/TRBV12-4	TRBJ1-5	CASSLGGESDQPQHF	TGTGCCAGCAGCCTTGGTGGGGAGAGCGATCAGCCCCAGCATTTT
NA	many	TRBV4-1	TRBJ1-2	CASSQDLKDLGVSVKGYTF	TGCGCCAGCAGCCAAGATCTAAAGGACCTGGGCGTCTCGGTAAAAGGCTACACCTTC
NA	many	TRBV5-4	TRBJ1-1	CASSLGRTENTEAFF	TGTGCCAGCAGCTTGGGACGGACAGAGAACACTGAAGCTTTCTTT
NA	many	TRBV4-3	TRBJ2-7	CASSQDIYLGSEQYF	TGCGCCAGCAGCCAAGATATCTATCTCGGGTCCGAGCAGTACTTC
TRBD2	NA	TRBV10-3	TRBJ2-1	CAISEPTSGGSDNEQFF	TGTGCCATCAGTGAACCGACTAGCGGGGGCTCCGACAATGAGCAGTTCTTC
TRBD1	NA	TRBV6-5	TRBJ1-1	CASSDRGNTEAFF	TGTGCCAGCTCCGACAGGGGAAACACTGAAGCTTTCTTT
TRBD1	many	TRBV5-8	TRBJ2-6	CARTLLGQGSSGANVLTF	TGTGCCAGGACCCTATTGGGACAGGGAAGCTCTGGGGCCAACGTCCTGACTTTC
TRBD2	many	TRBV19	TRBJ2-7	CASSITAGNEQYF	TGTGCCAGTAGTATAACAGCGGGGAACGAGCAGTACTTC
NA	few	TRBV27	TRBJ2-7	CASGHGAPSSGEQYF	TGTGCCAGCGGACACGGGGCCCCTTCTTCTGGTGAGCAGTACTTC
TRBD2	few	TRBV20-1	TRBJ2-7	CSARPSGVPVLEQYF	TGCAGTGCTAGACCTAGCGGGGTGCCGGTCCTCGAGCAGTACTTC
NA	few	TRBV20-1	TRBJ2-7	CSARDRDTSSYEQYF	TGCAGTGCTAGAGATAGGGATACGAGCTCCTACGAGCAGTACTTC
NA	NA	TRBV29-1	TRBJ2-1	CSASTDFNEQFF	TGCAGCGCGTCGACAGATTTCAATGAGCAGTTCTTC